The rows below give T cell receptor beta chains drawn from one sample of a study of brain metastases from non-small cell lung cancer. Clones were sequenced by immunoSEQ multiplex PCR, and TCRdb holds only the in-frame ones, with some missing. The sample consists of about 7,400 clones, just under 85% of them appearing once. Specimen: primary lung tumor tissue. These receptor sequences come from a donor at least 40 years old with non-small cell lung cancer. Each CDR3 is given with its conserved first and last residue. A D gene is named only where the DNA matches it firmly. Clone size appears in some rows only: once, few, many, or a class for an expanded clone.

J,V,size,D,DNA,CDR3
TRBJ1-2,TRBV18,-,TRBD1,TGTGCCAGCTCACCCGAGGGACAGGGCACTGGCTACACCTTC,CASSPEGQGTGYTF
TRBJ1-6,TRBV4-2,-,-,TGTGCCAGCAGCCAAGTAGTCCTTCACGCGGGGTTACCCCTCCACTTT,CASSQVVLHAGLPLHF
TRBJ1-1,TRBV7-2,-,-,TGTGCCAGCAGCTTGCATCCAGGCGTGAACACTGAAGCTTTCTTT,CASSLHPGVNTEAFF
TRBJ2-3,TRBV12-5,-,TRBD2,TGTGCTACCCAGCGGGGGGAAAGCACAGATACGCAGTATTTT,CATQRGESTDTQYF
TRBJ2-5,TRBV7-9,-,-,TGTGCCAGCAGCCTCCTGAAGGGGGGGCACCAAGAGACCCAGTACTTC,CASSLLKGGHQETQYF
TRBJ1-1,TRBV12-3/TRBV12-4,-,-,TGTGCCAGCAGTTCGGAGAGTGGGTATGAAGCTTTCTTT,CASSSESGYEAFF
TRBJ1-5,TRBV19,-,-,TGTGCCAGTAGTATTTCATACGGAGATCAGCCCCAGCATTTT,CASSISYGDQPQHF
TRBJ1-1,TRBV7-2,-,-,TGTGCCAGCAGCTTAGATGCCGGGGGCTTAGCTTTCTTT,CASSLDAGGLAFF
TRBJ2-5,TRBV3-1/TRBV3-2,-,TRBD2,TGTGCCAGCAGCCAAGATTGGGCTAGCGGGGGGGCGGGACAAGAGACCCAGTACTTC,CASSQDWASGGAGQETQYF
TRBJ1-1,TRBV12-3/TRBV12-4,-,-,TGTGCCAGCAGTTTAACAGAGCAAGCTTTCTTT,CASSLTEQAFF
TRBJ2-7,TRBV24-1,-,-,TGTGCCACCAGTGATTCCGGGGATCCTACAACCTACGAGCAGTACTTC,CATSDSGDPTTYEQYF
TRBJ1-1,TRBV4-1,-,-,TGCGCCAGCAGCCAAGGGGACTCCCGGGCTTTCTTT,CASSQGDSRAFF
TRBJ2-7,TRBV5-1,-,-,TGCGCCAGCAGCTTGGTGCTACACTCCTACGAGCAGTACTTC,CASSLVLHSYEQYF
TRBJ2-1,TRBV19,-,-,TGTGCCAGTAGTATCCACCCAGAAAAGTACAATGAGCAATTCTTC,CASSIHPEKYNEQFF
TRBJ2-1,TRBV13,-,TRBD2,TGTGCCAGCAGTTTGAGGGCTAGCGGGGGTTTTGAGCAGTTCTTC,CASSLRASGGFEQFF
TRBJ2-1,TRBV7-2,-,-,TGTGCCAGCAGCTACGGTTGGGGGAACTACAATGAGCAGTTCTTC,CASSYGWGNYNEQFF
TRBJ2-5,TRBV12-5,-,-,TGTGCTAGTGGTTTGGAAATTCAAGAGACCCAGTACTTC,CASGLEIQETQYF
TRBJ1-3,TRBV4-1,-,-,TGCGCCAGCAGCGTCCAAGACTCTGGAAACACCATATATTTT,CASSVQDSGNTIYF
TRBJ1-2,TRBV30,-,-,TGTGCCTGGAGTATCCAGGACTCCTATGGCTACACCTTC,CAWSIQDSYGYTF
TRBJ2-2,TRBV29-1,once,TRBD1,TGCAGCGTCGGTACTGGGACAGGGGGCACCGGGGAACTGTTTTTT,CSVGTGTGGTGELFF
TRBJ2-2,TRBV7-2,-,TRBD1,TGTGCCAGCAGTTCCCGACAGGGGGCGCGGTCCGGGGAGCTGTTTTTT,CASSSRQGARSGELFF
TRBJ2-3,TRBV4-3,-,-,TGCGCCAGCAGCCCCGGGGGCGGAAACACAGATACGCAGTATTTT,CASSPGGGNTDTQYF